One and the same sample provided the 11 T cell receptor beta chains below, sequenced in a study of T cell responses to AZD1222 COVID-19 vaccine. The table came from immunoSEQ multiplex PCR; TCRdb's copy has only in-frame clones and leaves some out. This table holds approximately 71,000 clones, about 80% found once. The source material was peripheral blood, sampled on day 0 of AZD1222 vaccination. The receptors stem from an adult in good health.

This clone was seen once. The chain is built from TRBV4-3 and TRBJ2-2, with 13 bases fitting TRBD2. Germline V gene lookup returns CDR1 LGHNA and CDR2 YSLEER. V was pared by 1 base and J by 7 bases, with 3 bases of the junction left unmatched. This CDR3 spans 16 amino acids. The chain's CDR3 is CASSQAGLAGDGELFF. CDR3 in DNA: TGCGCCAGCAGCCAAGCCGGACTAGCGGGGGACGGGGAGCTGTTTTTT.

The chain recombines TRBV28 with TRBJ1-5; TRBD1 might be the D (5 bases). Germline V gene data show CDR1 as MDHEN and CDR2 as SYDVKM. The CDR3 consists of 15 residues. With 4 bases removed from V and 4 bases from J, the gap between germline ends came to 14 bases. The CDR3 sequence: CASSSDLQDNQPQHF. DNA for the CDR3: TGTGCCAGCAGTTCCGACTTACAGGATAATCAGCCCCAGCATTTT. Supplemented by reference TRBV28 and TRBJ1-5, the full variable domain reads DVKVTQSSRYLVKRTGEKVFLECVQDMDHENMFWYRQDPGLGLRLIYFSYDVKMKEKGDIPEGYSVSREKKERFSLILESASTNQTSMYLCASSSDLQDNQPQHFGDGTRLSIL.

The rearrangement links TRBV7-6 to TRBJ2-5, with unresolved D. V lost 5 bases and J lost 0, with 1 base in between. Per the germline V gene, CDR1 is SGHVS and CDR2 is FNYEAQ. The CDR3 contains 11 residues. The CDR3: CASSHQETQYF. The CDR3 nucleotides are TGTGCCAGCAGCCACCAAGAGACCCAGTACTTC.

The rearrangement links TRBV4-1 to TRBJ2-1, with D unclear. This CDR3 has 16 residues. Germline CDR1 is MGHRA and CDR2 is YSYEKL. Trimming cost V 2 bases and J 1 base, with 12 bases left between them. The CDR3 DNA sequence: TGCGCCAGCAGCCAACTCAACATGGTATCCTACAATGAGCAGTTCTTC. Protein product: CASSQLNMVSYNEQFF.

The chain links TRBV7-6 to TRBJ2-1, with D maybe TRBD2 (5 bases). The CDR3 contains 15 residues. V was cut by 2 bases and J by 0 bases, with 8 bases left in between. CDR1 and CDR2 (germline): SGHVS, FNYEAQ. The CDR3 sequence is CASSLSSGSYNEQFF. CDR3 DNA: TGTGCCAGCAGCTTATCAAGCGGCTCCTACAATGAGCAGTTCTTC.

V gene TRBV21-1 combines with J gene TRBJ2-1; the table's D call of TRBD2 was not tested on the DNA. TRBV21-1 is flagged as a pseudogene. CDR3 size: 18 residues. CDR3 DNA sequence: TGTGCCAGCAGCGATTTGGGGCCTTGGCGGGGGCGAGACAATGAGCAGTTCTTC. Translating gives CASSDLGPWRGRDNEQFF.

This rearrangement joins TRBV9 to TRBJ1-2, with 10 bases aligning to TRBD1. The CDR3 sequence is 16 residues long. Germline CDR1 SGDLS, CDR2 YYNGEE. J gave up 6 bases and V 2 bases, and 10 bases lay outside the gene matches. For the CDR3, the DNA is TGTGCCAGCAGCGTGAGTCCGGGACAGGGGTTCAATGGCTACACCTTC. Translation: CASSVSPGQGFNGYTF.

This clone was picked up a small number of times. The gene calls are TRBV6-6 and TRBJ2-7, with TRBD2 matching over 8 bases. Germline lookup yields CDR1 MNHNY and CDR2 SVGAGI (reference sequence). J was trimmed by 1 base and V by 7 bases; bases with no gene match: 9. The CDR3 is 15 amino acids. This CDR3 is CASMEPGLGSYEQYF. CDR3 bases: TGTGCCAGCATGGAACCGGGACTAGGATCCTACGAGCAGTACTTC.

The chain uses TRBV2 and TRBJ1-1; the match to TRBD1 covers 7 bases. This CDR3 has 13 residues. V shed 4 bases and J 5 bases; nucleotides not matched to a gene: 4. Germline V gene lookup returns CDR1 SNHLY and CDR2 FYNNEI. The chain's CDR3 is CASSVAGGTEAFF. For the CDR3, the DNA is TGTGCCAGCAGTGTGGCAGGGGGTACTGAAGCTTTCTTT. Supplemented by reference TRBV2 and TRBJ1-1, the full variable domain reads EPEVTQTPSHQVTQMGQEVILRCVPISNHLYFYWYRQILGQKVEFLVSFYNNEISEKSEIFDDQFSVERPDGSNFTLKIRSTKLEDSAMYFCASSVAGGTEAFFGQGTRLTVV.

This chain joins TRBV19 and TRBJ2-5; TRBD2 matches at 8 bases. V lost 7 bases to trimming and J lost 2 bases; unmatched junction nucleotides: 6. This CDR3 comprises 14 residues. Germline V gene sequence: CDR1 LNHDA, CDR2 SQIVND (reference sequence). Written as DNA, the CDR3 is TGTGCCAGTAATCGGGCGGGGGGACAAGAGACCCAGTACTTC. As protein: CASNRAGGQETQYF.

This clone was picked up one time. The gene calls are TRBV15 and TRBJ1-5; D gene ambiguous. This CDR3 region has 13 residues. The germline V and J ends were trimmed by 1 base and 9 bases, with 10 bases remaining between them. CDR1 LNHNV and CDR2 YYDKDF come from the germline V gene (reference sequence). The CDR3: CATSRALSTPQHF. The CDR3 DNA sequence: TGTGCCACCAGCAGAGCCCTCAGTACGCCCCAGCATTTT.